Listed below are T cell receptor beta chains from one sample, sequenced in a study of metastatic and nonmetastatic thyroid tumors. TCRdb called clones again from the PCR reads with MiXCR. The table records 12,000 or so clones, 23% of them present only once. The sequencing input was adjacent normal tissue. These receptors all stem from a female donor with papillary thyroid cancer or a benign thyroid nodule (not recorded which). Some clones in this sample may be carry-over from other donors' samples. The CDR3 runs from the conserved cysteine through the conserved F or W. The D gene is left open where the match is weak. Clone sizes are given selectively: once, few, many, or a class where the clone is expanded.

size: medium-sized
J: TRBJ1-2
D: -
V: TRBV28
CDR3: CASSEQVIYGYTF
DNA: TGTGCCAGCAGCGAACAGGTCATCTATGGCTACACCTTC

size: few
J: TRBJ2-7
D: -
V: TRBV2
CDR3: CASLFTETAAEQYF
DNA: TGTGCCAGCCTTTTTACCGAGACAGCAGCCGAGCAGTACTTC

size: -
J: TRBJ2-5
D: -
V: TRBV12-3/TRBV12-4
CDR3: CATTGQGQETQYF
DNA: TGTGCCACCACCGGTCAGGGCCAAGAGACCCAGTACTTC

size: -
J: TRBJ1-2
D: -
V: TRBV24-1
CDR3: CATSVPVRGDPNYGYTF
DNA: TGTGCCACCAGTGTCCCAGTTCGGGGGGACCCTAACTATGGCTACACCTTC

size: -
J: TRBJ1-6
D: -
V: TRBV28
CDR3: CASSRTSNNSPLHF
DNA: TGTGCCAGCAGCCGGACAAGCAATAATTCACCCCTCCACTTT

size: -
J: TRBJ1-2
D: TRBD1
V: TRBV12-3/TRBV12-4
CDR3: CASSRDRGNGYTF
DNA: TGTGCCAGCAGTAGGGACAGGGGTAATGGCTATACCTTC

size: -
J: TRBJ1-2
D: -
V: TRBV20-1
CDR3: CSAWEGTTSRTSYGYTF
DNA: TGCAGTGCTTGGGAGGGAACGACGTCAAGGACGAGCTATGGCTACACCTTC

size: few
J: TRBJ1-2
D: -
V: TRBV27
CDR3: CASSPTLGSATLGYTF
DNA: TGTGCCAGCAGCCCCACGCTGGGATCCGCTACTTTAGGCTACACCTTC

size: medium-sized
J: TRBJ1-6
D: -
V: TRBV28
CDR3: CASSSPLNNSPLHF
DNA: TGTGCCAGCAGTTCCCCCCTGAATAATTCACCCCTCCACTTT

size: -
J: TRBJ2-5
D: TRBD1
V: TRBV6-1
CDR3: CASRERTGQQETQYF
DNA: TGTGCCAGCAGAGAGAGAACGGGACAGCAAGAGACCCAGTACTTC

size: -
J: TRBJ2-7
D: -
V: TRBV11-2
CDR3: CASSLGWQGLGYEQYF
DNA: TGTGCCAGCAGCTTAGGGTGGCAGGGGCTGGGCTACGAGCAGTACTTC

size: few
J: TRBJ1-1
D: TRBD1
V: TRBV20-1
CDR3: CSARARGQGSEAFF
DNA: TGCAGTGCTAGAGCTCGCGGACAGGGCTCTGAAGCTTTCTTT

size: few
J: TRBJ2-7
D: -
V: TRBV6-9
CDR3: CASSYMAEQYF
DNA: TGTGCCAGCAGTTATATGGCCGAGCAGTACTTC

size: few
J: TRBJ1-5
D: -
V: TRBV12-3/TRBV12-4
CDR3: CASSLIEGQPQHF
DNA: TGTGCCAGCAGTTTAATCGAGGGACAGCCCCAGCATTTT

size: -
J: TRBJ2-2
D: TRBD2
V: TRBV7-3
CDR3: CASSLRASGGLNTGELFF
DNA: TGTGCCAGCAGCTTAAGGGCTAGCGGGGGGCTAAACACCGGGGAGCTGTTTTTT

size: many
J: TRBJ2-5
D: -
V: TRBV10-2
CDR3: CASSRGMLGLGLETQYF
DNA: TGCGCCAGCAGTAGGGGGATGCTGGGGCTTGGGCTGGAGACCCAGTACTTC

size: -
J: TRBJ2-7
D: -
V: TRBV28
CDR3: CASSSYGVVGYEQYF
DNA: TGTGCCAGCAGCTCCTATGGGGTGGTAGGCTACGAGCAGTACTTC

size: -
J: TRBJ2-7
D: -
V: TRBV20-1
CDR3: CSAPIGRGPSYEQYF
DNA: TGCAGTGCCCCCATCGGGAGGGGGCCATCCTACGAGCAGTACTTC

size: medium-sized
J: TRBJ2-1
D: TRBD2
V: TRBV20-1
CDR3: CSARDRGQAGGEQFF
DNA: TGCAGTGCTAGAGATCGTGGACAGGCGGGAGGGGAGCAGTTCTTC

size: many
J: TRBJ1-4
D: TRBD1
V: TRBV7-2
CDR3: CASSWTGGREKLFF
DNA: TGTGCCAGCAGCTGGACAGGGGGCCGTGAAAAACTGTTTTTT

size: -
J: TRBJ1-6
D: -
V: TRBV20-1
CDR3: CSAQGDRGSPLHF
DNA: TGCAGTGCGCAAGGGGATAGAGGCTCACCCCTCCACTTT

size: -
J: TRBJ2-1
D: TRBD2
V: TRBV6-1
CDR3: CASSSGKDYNEQFF
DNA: TGTGCCAGCAGCAGCGGGAAGGATTACAATGAGCAGTTCTTC

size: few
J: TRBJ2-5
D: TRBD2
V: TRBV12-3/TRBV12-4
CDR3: CASSGLRGGSQETQYF
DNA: TGTGCCAGCAGTGGCCTCCGGGGGGGATCCCAAGAGACCCAGTACTTC

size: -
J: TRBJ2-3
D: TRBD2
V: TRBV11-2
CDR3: CASSRDRGSGRRNTQYF
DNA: TGTGCCAGCAGCCGAGATAGGGGTAGCGGGAGGCGAAATACGCAGTATTTT

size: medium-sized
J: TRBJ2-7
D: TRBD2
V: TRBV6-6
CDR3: CASSYSAGRGSYEQYF
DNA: TGTGCCAGCAGTTACTCAGCGGGTCGCGGGAGCTACGAGCAGTACTTC

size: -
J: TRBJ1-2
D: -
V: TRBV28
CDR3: CASGEGSGVYGYTF
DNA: TGTGCCAGCGGGGAGGGATCTGGGGTCTATGGCTACACCTTC

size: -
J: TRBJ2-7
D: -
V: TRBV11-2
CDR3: CASSHEQGSEYEQYF
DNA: TGTGCCAGCAGTCATGAGCAGGGTTCTGAGTACGAGCAGTACTTC

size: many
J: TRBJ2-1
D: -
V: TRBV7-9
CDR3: CASSSSGTPLFF
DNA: TGTGCCAGCAGCTCTTCCGGGACGCCCTTGTTCTTC

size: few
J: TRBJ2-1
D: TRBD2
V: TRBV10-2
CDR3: CSSSIAGASSEQLF
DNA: TGCTCCAGCAGCATAGCGGGAGCCAGTAGTGAGCAGCTCTTC

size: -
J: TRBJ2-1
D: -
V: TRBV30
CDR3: CAWSVHGANEQFF
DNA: TGTGCCTGGAGTGTACATGGGGCCAATGAGCAGTTCTTC

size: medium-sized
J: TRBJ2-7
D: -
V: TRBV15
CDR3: CATSRDGGASYEQYF
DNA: TGTGCCACCAGCAGAGATGGCGGTGCCTCCTACGAGCAGTACTTC

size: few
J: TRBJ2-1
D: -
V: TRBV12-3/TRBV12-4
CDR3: CASTTHWGGDEQFF
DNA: TGTGCCAGCACCACGCACTGGGGGGGCGATGAGCAGTTCTTC

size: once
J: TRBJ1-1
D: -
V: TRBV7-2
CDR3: CASSSSRNTEAFF
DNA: TGTGCCAGCAGCTCTAGTCGGAACACTGAAGCTTTCTTT

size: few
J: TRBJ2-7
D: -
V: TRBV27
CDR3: CASRTGYHEQYF
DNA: TGTGCCAGCAGGACAGGCTACCACGAGCAGTACTTC

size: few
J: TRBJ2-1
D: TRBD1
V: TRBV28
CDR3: CASSGARGRVDEQFF
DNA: TGTGCCAGCAGTGGGGCAAGGGGGCGCGTCGATGAGCAGTTCTTC

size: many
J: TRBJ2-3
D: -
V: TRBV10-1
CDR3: CASSRSDTQYF
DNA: TGCGCCAGCAGTCGATCTGATACGCAGTATTTT

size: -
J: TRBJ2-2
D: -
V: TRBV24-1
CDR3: CATSDHGTGPGELFF
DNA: TGTGCCACCAGTGACCACGGAACAGGTCCCGGGGAGCTGTTTTTT

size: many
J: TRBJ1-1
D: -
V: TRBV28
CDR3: CASSPPTSLWTEAFF
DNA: TGTGCCAGCAGTCCACCGACAAGTCTGTGGACTGAAGCTTTCTTT

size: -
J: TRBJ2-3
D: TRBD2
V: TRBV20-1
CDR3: CSASGGGRTDTQYF
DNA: TGCAGTGCTAGCGGGGGGGGAAGGACAGATACGCAGTATTTT

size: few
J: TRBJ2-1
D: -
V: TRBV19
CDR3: CASSTRGQEGNEQFF
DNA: TGTGCCAGTAGTACCCGAGGACAGGAGGGCAATGAGCAGTTCTTC

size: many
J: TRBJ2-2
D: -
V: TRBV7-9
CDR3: CASSLAIGTGELFF
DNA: TGTGCCAGCAGCTTAGCGATAGGCACCGGGGAGCTGTTTTTT

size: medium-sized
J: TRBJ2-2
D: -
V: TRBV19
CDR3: CASSIFNGELFF
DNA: TGTGCCAGTAGTATATTCAACGGGGAGCTGTTTTTT

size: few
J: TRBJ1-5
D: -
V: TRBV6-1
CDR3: CASGPFLPGTSHQPQHF
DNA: TGTGCCAGCGGGCCATTTCTTCCCGGGACATCCCATCAGCCCCAGCATTTT

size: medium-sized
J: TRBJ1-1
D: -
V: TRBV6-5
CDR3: CASSYSIWGGTEAFF
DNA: TGTGCCAGCAGTTACTCGATATGGGGGGGCACTGAAGCTTTCTTT